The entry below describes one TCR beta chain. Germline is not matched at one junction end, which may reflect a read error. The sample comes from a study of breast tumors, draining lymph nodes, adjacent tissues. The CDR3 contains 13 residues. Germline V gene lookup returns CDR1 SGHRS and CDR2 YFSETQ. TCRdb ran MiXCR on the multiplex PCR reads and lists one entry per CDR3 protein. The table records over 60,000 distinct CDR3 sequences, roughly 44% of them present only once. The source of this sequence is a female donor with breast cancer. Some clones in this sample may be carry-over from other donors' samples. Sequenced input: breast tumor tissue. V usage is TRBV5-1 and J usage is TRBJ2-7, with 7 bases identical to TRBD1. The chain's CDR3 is CASSLGDSNERYF. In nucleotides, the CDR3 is TGCGCCAGCAGTTTGGGGGACAGCAACGAGCGGTACTTC. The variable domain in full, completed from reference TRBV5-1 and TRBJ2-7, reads KAGVTQTPRYLIKTRGQQVTLSCSPISGHRSVSWYQQTPGQGLQFLFEYFSETQRNKGNFPGRFSGRQFSNSRSEMNVSTLELGDSALYLCASSLGDSNERYFGPGTRLTVT.